Reported below is one T cell receptor beta chain. Its cognate antigen is unknown. Germline loops: CDR1 SGHTA, CDR2 FQGNSA. V shed 0 bases, J shed 6 bases, and the junction held 2 bases outside the gene matches. The CDR3 length is 14 residues. The sample comes from a study of T cell responses to AZD1222 COVID-19 vaccine. Study-level information: Second-dose intervals of approximately 4 or approximately 12 weeks were pooled.

The study, taken as a whole, reports: Researchers took repertoire samples only after the peak T cell response had come. Rises in breadth and depth of Spike-specific TCRs came after two AZD1222 doses.

The assay was immunoSEQ multiplex PCR, and TCRdb's table has in-frame clones only and misses some. The data hold approximately 100,000 clones, with just under 90% observed a single time. The sequence derives from an adult in good health. The rearrangement uses TRBV7-2 and TRBJ2-3; 8 nucleotides match TRBD2. Sequencing was performed on peripheral blood, taken on day 0 of AZD1222 vaccination. The CDR3 DNA sequence: TGTGCCAGCAGCTTAGCTCTAGCGGGTGATACGCAGTATTTT. Its translation: CASSLALAGDTQYF.